This T cell receptor beta chain was recovered during a study of PD-L1 blockade in urothelial cancer. Study-wide context: Blood was evaluated 3 weeks (second dose) and 6 weeks after therapy began. Reported median T cell count for blood samples was approximately 140,000.

Trimming took 5 bases from V and 6 from J, leaving 21 bases between them. This CDR3 has 16 amino acids. Per the germline V gene, CDR1 is KGHSH and CDR2 is LQKENI. The repertoire was sequenced with immunoSEQ multiplex PCR; TCRdb's copy has only in-frame clones and lacks some. The sample includes just under 50,000 clones, approximately 79% of them seen just once. Time point in this sample: pretreatment peripheral blood. Sample: PBMCs, taken around atezolizumab (anti-PD-L1) treatment. This TCR was recovered from an older man with urothelial cancer. The rearrangement links TRBV18 to TRBJ2-3, with D perhaps TRBD1 (6 bases). The CDR3 bases are TGTGCCAGCTCAACCCGGGACAACGCCCGAGCGGATACGCAGTATTTT. This translates into CASSTRDNARADTQYF.